What follows is one T cell receptor (beta chain) and its context. Its matching antigen is unknown. TCRdb independently ran MiXCR on the 5' RACE reads; one entry per CDR3 protein. The table has around 67,000 distinct CDR3 sequences, more than 5.5% seen once. The data derive from a study of T cells after yellow fever vaccination. Findings and caveats of the study: Subsequent booster samples again held most clones from primary vaccination (96% CD4, about 86% CD8).

The CDR3 is made up of 13 amino acids. The V gene end was trimmed by 6 bases and the J gene end by 0 bases; junction bases not matched to a gene: 5. CDR1 and CDR2 (germline): DFQATT, SNEGSKA (reference sequence). The clonotype comes from a young man who received the YFV17D yellow fever vaccine. The chain links TRBV20-1 to TRBJ2-7, with 7 nucleotides matching TRBD1. This specimen was CD8+ T cells sorted from PBMCs, taken 5 to 6 days after the first yellow fever vaccination. CDR3 in DNA: TGCAGTGCCCTGGACAGGTCCTCCTACGAGCAGTACGTC. Protein: CSALDRSSYEQYV.